These 4 T cell receptor beta chains were all obtained from the same sample, sequenced in a study of T-cell memory formation after mild COVID-19. TCRdb ran MiXCR on the 5' RACE reads and lists one entry per CDR3 protein. The sample lists 300,000 to 350,000 distinct CDR3 sequences, approximately 19% occurring once. What was sequenced was PBMCs or a T cell subset sorted from them (not recorded which). The origin of the receptors is a man aged 18 to 30 who had mild COVID-19 (a few samples of this study predate the infection). Cell type and time point are not known.

This clonotype was detected only once. This sequence joins TRBV6-5 and TRBJ1-2, with D perhaps matching TRBD1 (6 bases). The V gene's germline CDR1 is MNHEY and CDR2 SVGAGI. CDR3 size: 13 residues. Trimming removed 6 bases from V and 8 bases from J, with 16 bases in between. CDR3 sequence (DNA): TGTGCCAGCAGCCGCTGGATGACAGGCGGCTACACCTTC. Its translation is CASSRWMTGGYTF.

This chain uses TRBV6-5 with TRBJ1-2, with 7 nucleotides matching TRBD1. CDR1 is MNHEY and CDR2 is SVGAGI in the germline V gene. Trimming removed 8 bases from V and 3 bases from J; junction bases left unmatched: 6. The CDR3 totals 13 residues. In nucleotides, the CDR3 is TGTGCCAGCGGTGGGCAGGGGGACTATGGCTACACCTTC. It encodes CASGGQGDYGYTF.

This clonotype turned up a few times. The V call is TRBV5-1, the J call TRBJ2-3, with 8 bases that match TRBD2. CDR1 and CDR2 (germline): SGHRS, YFSETQ. The CDR3 is made up of 15 amino acids. V dropped 4 bases and J dropped 4; count of bases not matched to a gene: 8. CDR3 DNA: TGCGCCAGCAGCGAAGGGACTAGTGGTTCAGATACGCAGTATTTT. This encodes CASSEGTSGSDTQYF.

The rearrangement links TRBV6-5 to TRBJ2-5; TRBD2 aligns across 8 bases. This CDR3 comprises 15 residues. Germline V CDR1 and CDR2: MNHEY, SVGAGI. J was trimmed by 5 bases and V by 6 bases; bases with no gene match: 11. This CDR3 reads CASRKGLADLETQYF. The DNA of the CDR3 is TGTGCCAGCAGGAAAGGACTAGCCGATCTGGAGACCCAGTACTTC.